Listed here is a single T cell receptor beta chain. As yet, its antigen is unknown. V lost 4 bases to trimming and J lost 3 bases, with 4 bases between them. The germline CDR1 and CDR2 sequences are SNHLY and FYNNEI. The CDR3 is 11 residues long. These data are taken from a study of OX40 agonist ivuxolimab in advanced cancers. About the study: Prior therapy, whether anti-PD-1, anti-PD-L1 or anti-CTLA-4, was allowed, and less than 45% had some. Three dose-escalation patients had partial responses: one with hepatocellular carcinoma and two with cutaneous melanoma. Study observations and caveats: Clonal expansion from baseline to week 6 occurred in both CD4+ and CD8+ T cells.

TCRdb's copy holds only in-frame clones and misses some; the assay was immunoSEQ multiplex PCR. The data show approximately 58,000 clones, 84% seen once. The gene calls are TRBV2 and TRBJ2-7, with D unresolved. This sample comprised CD4+ or CD8+ T cells sorted from blood, obtained in a trial of the OX40 agonist ivuxolimab. The sequence came from an adult with an advanced solid tumor such as melanoma, head and neck, liver or kidney cancer. CDR3 sequence: CASSARYEQYF. The CDR3 bases are TGTGCCAGCAGTGCTCGCTACGAGCAGTACTTC.